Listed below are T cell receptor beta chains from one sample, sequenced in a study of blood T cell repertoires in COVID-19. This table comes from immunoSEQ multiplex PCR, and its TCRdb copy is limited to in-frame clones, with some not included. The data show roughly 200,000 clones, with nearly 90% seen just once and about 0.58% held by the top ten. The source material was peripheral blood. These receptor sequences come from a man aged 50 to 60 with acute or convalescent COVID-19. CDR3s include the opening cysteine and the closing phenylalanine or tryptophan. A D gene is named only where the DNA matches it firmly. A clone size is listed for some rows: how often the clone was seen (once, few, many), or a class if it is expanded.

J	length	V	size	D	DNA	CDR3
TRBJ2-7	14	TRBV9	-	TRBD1	TGTGCCAGCAGCGAATCCGGGACAGGGAACGAGCAGTACTTC	CASSESGTGNEQYF
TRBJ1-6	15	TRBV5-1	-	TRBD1	TGCGCCAGCAGCTTGGCCGGCACAGGGGGATCACCCCTCCACTTT	CASSLAGTGGSPLHF
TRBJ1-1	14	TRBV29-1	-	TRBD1	TGCAGCGTTTTAGGCGGAACAGGGGGGACTGAAGCTTTCTTT	CSVLGGTGGTEAFF
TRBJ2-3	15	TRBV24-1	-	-	TGTGCCACCAGTGACCCAGCGGGTCCAGGTGATACGCAGTATTTT	CATSDPAGPGDTQYF
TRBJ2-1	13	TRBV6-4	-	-	TGTGCCAGCAGTGACTCCCCGGGATATGAGCAGTTCTTC	CASSDSPGYEQFF
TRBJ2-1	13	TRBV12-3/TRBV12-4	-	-	TGTGCCAGCAGCTCGTATAAGGGACTTGAGCAGTTCTTC	CASSSYKGLEQFF
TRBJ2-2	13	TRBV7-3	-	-	TGTGCCAGCAGCTTAATCGGCACCGGGGAGCTGTTTTTT	CASSLIGTGELFF
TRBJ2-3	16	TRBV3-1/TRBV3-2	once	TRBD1	TGTGCCAGCAGCCACACGGGAAGGGGGCGCCCAGATACGCAGTATTTT	CASSHTGRGRPDTQYF
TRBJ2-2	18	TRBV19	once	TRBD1	TGTGCCAGTAGTATAGATCCGGGACAGATCCAGGCCACCGGGGAGCTGTTTTTT	CASSIDPGQIQATGELFF
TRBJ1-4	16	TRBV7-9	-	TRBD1	TGTGCCAGCAGCTCCCGGGACAGGGGGCGAGATGAAAAACTGTTTTTT	CASSSRDRGRDEKLFF
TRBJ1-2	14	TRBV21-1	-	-	TGTGCCAGCAGCAAAGTCGGTTTCGATGATGGCTACACCTTC	CASSKVGFDDGYTF
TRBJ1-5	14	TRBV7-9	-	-	TGTGCCAGCAGCTTACTCGGGGTCGTGGAGCCCCAGCATTTT	CASSLLGVVEPQHF
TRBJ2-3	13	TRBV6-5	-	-	TGTGCCAGCACTGGTGGAGGGAGAGATACGCAGTATTTT	CASTGGGRDTQYF
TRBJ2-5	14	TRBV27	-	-	TGTGCCAGCAGTTTTGGTCCCTCCGGGGAGACCCAGTACTTC	CASSFGPSGETQYF
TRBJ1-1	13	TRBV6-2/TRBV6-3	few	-	TGTGCCAGCAGCTTCCGGGGGGGCACTGAAGCTTTCTTT	CASSFRGGTEAFF
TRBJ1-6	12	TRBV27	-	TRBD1	TGTGCCAGCAGGACAGGGGTTTCACCCCTCCACTTT	CASRTGVSPLHF
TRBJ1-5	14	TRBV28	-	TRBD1	TGTGCCAGCAGTGCAGGGGGATGGCGTCAGCCCCAGCATTTT	CASSAGGWRQPQHF
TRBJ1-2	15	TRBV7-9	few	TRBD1	TGTGCCAGCAGCTTAGTAGGACAGGTCCTCTATGGCTACACCTTC	CASSLVGQVLYGYTF
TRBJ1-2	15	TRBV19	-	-	TGTGCCAGCGCCCCCCTGTCCCAACACAACTATGGCTACACCTTC	CASAPLSQHNYGYTF
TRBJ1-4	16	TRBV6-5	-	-	TGTGCCAGCAGTTACTCCCAAAGGGGACTCGGGGAAAAACTGTTTTTT	CASSYSQRGLGEKLFF